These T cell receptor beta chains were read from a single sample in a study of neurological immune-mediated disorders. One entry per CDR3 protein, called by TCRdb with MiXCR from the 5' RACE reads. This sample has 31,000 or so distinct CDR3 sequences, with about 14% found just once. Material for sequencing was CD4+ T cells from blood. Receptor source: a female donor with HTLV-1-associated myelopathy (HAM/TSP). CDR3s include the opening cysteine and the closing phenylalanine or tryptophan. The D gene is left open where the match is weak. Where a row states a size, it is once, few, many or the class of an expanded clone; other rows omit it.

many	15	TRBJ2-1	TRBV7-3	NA	CASSPPGGVDNEQFF	TGTGCCAGCAGCCCCCCCGGAGGGGTCGACAATGAGCAGTTCTTC
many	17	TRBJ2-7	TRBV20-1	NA	CSASSPSGLGESYEQYF	TGCAGTGCTAGCTCACCTTCTGGGCTCGGAGAATCCTACGAGCAGTACTTC
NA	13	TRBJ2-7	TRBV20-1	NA	CSASQTSHYEQYF	TGCAGTGCTAGCCAGACTAGTCACTACGAGCAGTACTTC
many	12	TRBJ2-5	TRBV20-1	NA	CSARLLGETQYF	TGCAGTGCTAGACTCTTGGGGGAGACCCAGTACTTC
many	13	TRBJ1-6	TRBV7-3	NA	CASSLLRNSPLHF	TGTGCCAGCAGCTTACTTCGTAATTCACCCCTCCACTTT
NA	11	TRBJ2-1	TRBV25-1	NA	CASSGYGQLIF	TGTGCCAGCAGTGGATATGGGCAACTAATCTTC
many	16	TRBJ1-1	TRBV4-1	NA	CASSQPLKGAGFGAFF	TGCGCCAGCAGCCAACCGCTGAAAGGGGCAGGGTTCGGAGCTTTCTTT
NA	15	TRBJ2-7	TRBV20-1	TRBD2	CSASFTSGRSYEQYF	TGCAGTGCTAGCTTTACTAGCGGGAGATCCTACGAGCAGTACTTC
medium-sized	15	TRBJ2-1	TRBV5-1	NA	CASSLEQGSYNEQFF	TGCGCCAGCAGCTTGGAGCAGGGGAGCTACAATGAGCAGTTCTTC
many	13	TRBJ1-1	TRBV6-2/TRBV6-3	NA	CASTPVLGEKAFF	TGTGCCAGCACCCCAGTTTTGGGGGAGAAAGCTTTCTTT
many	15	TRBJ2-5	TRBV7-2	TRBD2	CASSSRLAPQETQYF	TGTGCCAGCAGCTCACGACTAGCCCCTCAAGAGACCCAGTACTTC
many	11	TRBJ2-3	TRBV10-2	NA	CASSTVDTQYF	TGCGCCAGCAGTACAGTGGATACGCAGTATTTT
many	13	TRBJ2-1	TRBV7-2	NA	CASSFRNFNEQFF	TGTGCCAGCAGCTTCCGGAACTTCAATGAGCAGTTCTTC
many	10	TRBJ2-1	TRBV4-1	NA	CASAGREQFF	TGCGCCAGCGCGGGCCGGGAGCAGTTCTTC
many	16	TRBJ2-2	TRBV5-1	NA	CASSLGRGANTGELFF	TGCGCCAGCAGCTTGGGGAGGGGAGCGAACACCGGGGAGCTGTTTTTT
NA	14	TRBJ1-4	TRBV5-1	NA	CASSLEGRQEKLFF	TGCGCCAGCAGCTTGGAAGGGCGGCAAGAAAAACTGTTTTTT
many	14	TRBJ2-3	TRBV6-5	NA	CASSQLGETDTQYF	TGTGCCAGCAGCCAGCTAGGCGAGACAGATACGCAGTATTTT